The next 5 T cell receptor beta chains were all read from a single sample in a study of OX40 agonist ivuxolimab in advanced cancers. Assay used: immunoSEQ multiplex PCR; TCRdb lists only in-frame clones, some missing. The sample lists about 82,000 clones, around 83% seen once, with around 2.4% in the top ten. Sequenced here: CD4+ or CD8+ T cells sorted from blood, sampled in a trial of the OX40 agonist ivuxolimab. The receptor set was obtained from an adult with an advanced solid tumor such as melanoma, head and neck, liver or kidney cancer.

The chain uses TRBV30 and TRBJ2-7; D remains unclear. The CDR3 runs to 15 residues. Trimming removed 1 base from V and 6 bases from J, with 19 bases in between. In germline, CDR1 is GTSNPN, CDR2 SVGIG (reference sequence). The CDR3 sequence: CAWSGATRTPAEQYF. The CDR3 nucleotides are TGTGCCTGGAGTGGGGCGACGAGGACCCCGGCCGAGCAGTACTTC. The entire variable domain, with the rest obtained from reference TRBV30 and TRBJ2-7, is as follows: SQTIHQWPATLVQPVGSPLSLECTVEGTSNPNLYWYRQAAGRGLQLLFYSVGIGQISSEVPQNLSASRPQDRQFILSSKKLLLSDSGFYLCAWSGATRTPAEQYFGPGTRLTVT.

The chain couples TRBV19 to TRBJ2-1; 7 nucleotides match TRBD2. CDR1 is LNHDA and CDR2 is SQIVND in the germline V gene (reference sequence). The CDR3 length is 15 residues. J was trimmed by 6 bases and V by 4 bases; bases with no gene match: 9. The CDR3 DNA follows: TGTGCCAGTAGTAAGGAATCGGCGGGGGTCAATGAGCAGTTCTTC. Its translation: CASSKESAGVNEQFF.

CDR3 DNA: TGTGCCAGCAGCCGGGGGCAGGCTATCCTTGAAAAACTGTTTTTT. Its translation is CASSRGQAILEKLFF. The chain joins TRBV6-5 to TRBJ1-4, with D perhaps TRBD1 (6 bases). Trimming left V 6 bases short and J 7 bases short, with 18 bases between. This CDR3 spans 15 amino acids. Germline lookup yields CDR1 MNHEY and CDR2 SVGAGI.

In its sample, this clone was seen once. This chain connects TRBV5-1 to TRBJ1-5; D is perhaps TRBD1 (5 bases). V lost 4 bases to trimming and J lost 3 bases, with 11 bases between them. Germline loops: CDR1 SGHRS, CDR2 YFSETQ. CDR3 length: 14 residues. The CDR3 DNA is TGCGCCAGCAGCCCTGACAGCCTCAATCAGCCCCAGCATTTT. Translated, it gives CASSPDSLNQPQHF.

V usage is TRBV7-3 and J usage is TRBJ2-3, with TRBD1 as a possible D gene (6 bases). The CDR3 length is 14 residues. V was shortened by 3 bases and J by 2 bases, with 9 bases between the two germline ends. The germline V gene has CDR1 SGHTA and CDR2 FQGTGA. CDR3 sequence: CASSLTGHTDTQYF. CDR3 coding DNA: TGTGCCAGCAGCTTGACAGGTCACACAGATACGCAGTATTTT. The full variable domain, with the rest looked up from reference TRBV7-3 and TRBJ2-3, is GAGVSQTPSNKVTEKGKYVELRCDPISGHTALYWYRQSLGQGPEFLIYFQGTGAADDSGLPNDRFFAVRPEGSVSTLKIQRTERGDSAVYLCASSLTGHTDTQYFGPGTRLTVL.